This TCR beta chain was recorded in a study of cytomegalovirus exposure and HLA in healthy donors. Study-level findings and limits: Apparent HLA restriction characterized most CMV-associated TCR beta chains in a later analysis.

With respect to this clone: The antigen is undetermined.

The CDR3 contains 14 residues. The V end lost 7 bases, the J end lost 8 bases, and 18 bases lay between the germline ends. Germline values: CDR1 SQVTM, CDR2 ANQGSEA. 60 Vbeta and 13 Jbeta primers were used in PCR. The assay was immunoSEQ multiplex PCR, and TCRdb's table has in-frame clones only and misses some. The table records about 180,000 clones, 82% of them present only once. The chain has TRBV29-1 and TRBJ1-6; the D gene is possibly TRBD1 (6 bases). The sample was PBMCs. This clonotype was obtained from a man in his forties or fifties in good health and CMV-seronegative. This chain's CDR3 is CSARKGDGDSPLHF. The DNA for the CDR3 is TGCAGCGCCAGGAAGGGGGACGGGGATTCACCCCTCCACTTT.